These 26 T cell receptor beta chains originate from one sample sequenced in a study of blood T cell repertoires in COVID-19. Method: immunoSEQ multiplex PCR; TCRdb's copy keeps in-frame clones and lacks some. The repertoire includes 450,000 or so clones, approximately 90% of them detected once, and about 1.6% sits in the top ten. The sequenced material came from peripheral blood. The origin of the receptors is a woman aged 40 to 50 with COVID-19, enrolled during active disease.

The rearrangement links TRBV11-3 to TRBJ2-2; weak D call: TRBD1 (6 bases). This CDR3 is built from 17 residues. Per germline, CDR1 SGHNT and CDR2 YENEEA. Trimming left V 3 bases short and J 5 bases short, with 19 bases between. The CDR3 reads CASSFQGSVVGTGELFF. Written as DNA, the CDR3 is TGTGCCAGCAGCTTCCAGGGGTCGGTAGTGGGGACCGGGGAGCTGTTTTTT.

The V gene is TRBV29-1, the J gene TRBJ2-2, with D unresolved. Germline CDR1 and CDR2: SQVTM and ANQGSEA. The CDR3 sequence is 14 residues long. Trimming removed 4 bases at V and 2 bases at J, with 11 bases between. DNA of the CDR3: TGCAGCGTTGTTCCGCAGTTAAACACCGGGGAGCTGTTTTTT. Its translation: CSVVPQLNTGELFF.

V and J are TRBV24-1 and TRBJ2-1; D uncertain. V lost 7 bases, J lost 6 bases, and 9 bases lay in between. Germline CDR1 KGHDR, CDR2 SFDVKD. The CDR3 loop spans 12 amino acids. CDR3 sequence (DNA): TGTGCCACCAGGGATCAGTTCAATGAGCAGTTCTTC. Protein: CATRDQFNEQFF.

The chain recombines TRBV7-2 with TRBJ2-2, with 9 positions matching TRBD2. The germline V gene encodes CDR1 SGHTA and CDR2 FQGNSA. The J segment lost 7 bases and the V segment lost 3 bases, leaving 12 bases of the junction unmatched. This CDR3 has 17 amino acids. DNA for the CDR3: TGTGCCAGCAGCTTTAGTGGGGCGGGAGGGCCCGACGGGGAGCTGTTTTTT. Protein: CASSFSGAGGPDGELFF.

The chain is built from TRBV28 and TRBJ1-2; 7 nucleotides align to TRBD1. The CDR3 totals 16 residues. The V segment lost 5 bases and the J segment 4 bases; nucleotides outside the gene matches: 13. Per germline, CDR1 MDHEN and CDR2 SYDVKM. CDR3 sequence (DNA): TGTGCCAGCAGTCCCCCCCCGGGACAGATACTCTATGGCTACACCTTC. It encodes CASSPPPGQILYGYTF.

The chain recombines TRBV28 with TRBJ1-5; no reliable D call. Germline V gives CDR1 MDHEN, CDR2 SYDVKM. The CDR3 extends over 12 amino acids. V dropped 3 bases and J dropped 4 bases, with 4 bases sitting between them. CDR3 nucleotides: TGTGCCAGCAGTTTCCGGAATCAGCCCCAGCATTTT. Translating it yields CASSFRNQPQHF.

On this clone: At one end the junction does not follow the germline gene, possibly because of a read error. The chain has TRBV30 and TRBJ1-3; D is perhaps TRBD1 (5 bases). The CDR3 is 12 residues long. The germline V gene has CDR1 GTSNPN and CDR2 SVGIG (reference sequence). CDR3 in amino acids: CAWSVMAGPADF. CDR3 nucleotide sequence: TGTGCCTGGAGTGTAATGGCGGGACCGGCTGATTTT.

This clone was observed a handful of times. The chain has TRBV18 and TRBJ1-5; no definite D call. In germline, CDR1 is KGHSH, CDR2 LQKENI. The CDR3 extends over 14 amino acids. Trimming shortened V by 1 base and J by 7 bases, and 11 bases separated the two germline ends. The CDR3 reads CASSPLGSEQPQHF. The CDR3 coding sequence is TGTGCCAGCTCACCACTGGGGAGTGAACAGCCCCAGCATTTT.

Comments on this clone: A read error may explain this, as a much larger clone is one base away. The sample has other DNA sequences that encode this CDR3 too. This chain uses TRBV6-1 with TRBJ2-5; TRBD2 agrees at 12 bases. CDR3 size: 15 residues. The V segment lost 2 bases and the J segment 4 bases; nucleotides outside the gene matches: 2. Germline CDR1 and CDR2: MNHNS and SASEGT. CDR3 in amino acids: CASSELAGGPETQYF. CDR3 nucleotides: TGTGCCAGCAGTGAACTAGCGGGGGGGCCAGAGACCCAGTACTTC.

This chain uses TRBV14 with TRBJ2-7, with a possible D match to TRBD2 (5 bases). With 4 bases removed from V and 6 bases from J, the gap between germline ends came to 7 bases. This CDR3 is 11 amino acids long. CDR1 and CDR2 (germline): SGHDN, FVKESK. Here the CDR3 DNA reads TGTGCCAGCAGCCTTGGAGGCGAGCAGTACTTC. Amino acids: CASSLGGEQYF.

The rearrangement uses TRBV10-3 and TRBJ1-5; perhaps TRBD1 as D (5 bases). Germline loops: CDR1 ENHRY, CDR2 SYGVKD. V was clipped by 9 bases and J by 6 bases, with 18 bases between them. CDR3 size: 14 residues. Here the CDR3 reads CAIVGGTAGQPQHF. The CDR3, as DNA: TGTGCCATTGTGGGGGGTACAGCGGGTCAGCCCCAGCATTTT.

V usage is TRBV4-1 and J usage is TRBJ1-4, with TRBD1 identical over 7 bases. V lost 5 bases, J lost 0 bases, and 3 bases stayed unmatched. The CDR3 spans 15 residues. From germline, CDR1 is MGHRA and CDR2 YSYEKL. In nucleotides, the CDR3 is TGCGCCAGCAGCGAAACAGGGGCAACTAATGAAAAACTGTTTTTT. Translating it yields CASSETGATNEKLFF.

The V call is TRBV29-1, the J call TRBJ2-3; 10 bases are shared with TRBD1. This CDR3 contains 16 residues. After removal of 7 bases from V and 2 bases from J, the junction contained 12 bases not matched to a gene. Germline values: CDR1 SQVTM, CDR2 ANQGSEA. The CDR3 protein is CSAGPPGQGVTDTQYF. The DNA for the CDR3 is TGCAGCGCTGGCCCTCCAGGACAGGGGGTCACAGATACGCAGTATTTT.

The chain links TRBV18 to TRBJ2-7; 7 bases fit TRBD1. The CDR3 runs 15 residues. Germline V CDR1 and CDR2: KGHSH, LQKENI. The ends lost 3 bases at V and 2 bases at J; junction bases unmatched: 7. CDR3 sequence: CASSPSDRATYEQYF. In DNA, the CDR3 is TGTGCCAGCTCACCGTCTGACAGGGCTACCTACGAGCAGTACTTC.

DNA of the CDR3: TGTGCCAGCAGCTTCCCCGGGACACTCTACGAGCAGTACTTC. Amino acids: CASSFPGTLYEQYF. The V call is TRBV7-2, the J call TRBJ2-7; maybe TRBD1 (6 bases). CDR1 and CDR2 from the germline V gene are SGHTA and FQGNSA. Trimming stripped 3 bases from V and 3 bases from J, with 12 bases between. This CDR3 is 14 amino acids long.

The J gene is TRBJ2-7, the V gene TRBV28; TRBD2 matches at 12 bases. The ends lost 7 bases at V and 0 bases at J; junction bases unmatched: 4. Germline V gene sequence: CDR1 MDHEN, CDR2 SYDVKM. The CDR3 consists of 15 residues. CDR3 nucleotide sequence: TGTGCCAGCACCCCTAGCGGGAGGGCCTCCTACGAGCAGTACTTC. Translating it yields CASTPSGRASYEQYF.

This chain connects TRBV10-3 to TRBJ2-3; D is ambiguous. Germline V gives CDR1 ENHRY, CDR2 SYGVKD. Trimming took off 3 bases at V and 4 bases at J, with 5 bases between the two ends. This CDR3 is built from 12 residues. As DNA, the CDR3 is TGTGCCATCAGTGACGTCGCAGATACGCAGTATTTT. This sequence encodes CAISDVADTQYF.

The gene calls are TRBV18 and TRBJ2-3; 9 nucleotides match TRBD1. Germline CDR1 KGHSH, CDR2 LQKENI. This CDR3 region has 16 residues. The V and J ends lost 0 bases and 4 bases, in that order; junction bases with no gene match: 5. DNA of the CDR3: TGTGCCAGCTCACCACCGGGGACAGGGCTGGCAGATACGCAGTATTTT. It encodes CASSPPGTGLADTQYF.

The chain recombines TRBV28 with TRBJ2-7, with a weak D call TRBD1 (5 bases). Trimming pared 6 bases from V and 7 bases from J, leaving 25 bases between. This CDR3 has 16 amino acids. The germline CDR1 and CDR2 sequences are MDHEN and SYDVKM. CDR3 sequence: CASRPNIDRGSGEQYF. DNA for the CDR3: TGTGCCAGCAGACCGAATATAGACAGAGGCTCTGGGGAGCAGTACTTC. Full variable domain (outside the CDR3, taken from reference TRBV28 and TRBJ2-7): DVKVTQSSRYLVKRTGEKVFLECVQDMDHENMFWYRQDPGLGLRLIYFSYDVKMKEKGDIPEGYSVSREKKERFSLILESASTNQTSMYLCASRPNIDRGSGEQYFGPGTRLTVT.

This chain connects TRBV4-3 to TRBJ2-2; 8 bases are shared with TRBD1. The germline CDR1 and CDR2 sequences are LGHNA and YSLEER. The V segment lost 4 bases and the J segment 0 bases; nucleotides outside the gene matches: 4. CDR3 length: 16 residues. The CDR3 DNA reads TGCGCCAGCAGCCCAAGACAGGGGCCGAACACCGGGGAGCTGTTTTTT. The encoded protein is CASSPRQGPNTGELFF.

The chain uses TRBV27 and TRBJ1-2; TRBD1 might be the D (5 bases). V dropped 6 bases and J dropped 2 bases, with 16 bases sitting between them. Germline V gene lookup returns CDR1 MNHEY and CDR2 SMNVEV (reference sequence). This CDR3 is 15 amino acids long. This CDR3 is CASSPLGVMNYGYTF. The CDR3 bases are TGTGCCAGCAGCCCTTTAGGGGTAATGAACTATGGCTACACCTTC.

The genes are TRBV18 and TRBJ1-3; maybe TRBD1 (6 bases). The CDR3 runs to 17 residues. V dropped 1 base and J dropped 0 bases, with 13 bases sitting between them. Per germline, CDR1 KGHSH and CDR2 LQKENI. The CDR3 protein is CASSPLTTGISGNTIYF. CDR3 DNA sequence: TGTGCCAGCTCACCACTCACAACAGGGATCTCTGGAAACACCATATATTTT.

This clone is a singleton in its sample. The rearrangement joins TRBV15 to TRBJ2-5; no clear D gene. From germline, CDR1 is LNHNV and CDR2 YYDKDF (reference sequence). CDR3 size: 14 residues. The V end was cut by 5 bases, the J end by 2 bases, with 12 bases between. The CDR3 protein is CATSGGYRQETQYF. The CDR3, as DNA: TGTGCCACCAGCGGCGGATACCGACAAGAGACCCAGTACTTC.

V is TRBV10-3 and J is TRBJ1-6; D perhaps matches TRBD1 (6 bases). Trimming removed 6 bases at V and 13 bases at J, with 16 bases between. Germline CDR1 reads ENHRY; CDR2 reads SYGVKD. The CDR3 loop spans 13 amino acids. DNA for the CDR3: TGTGCCATCAGAGATAGCCCAGACAGGCCCCTCCACTTT. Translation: CAIRDSPDRPLHF.

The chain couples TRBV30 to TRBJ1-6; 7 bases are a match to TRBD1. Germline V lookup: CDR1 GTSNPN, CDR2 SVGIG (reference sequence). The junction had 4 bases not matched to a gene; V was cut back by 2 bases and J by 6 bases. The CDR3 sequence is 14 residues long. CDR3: CAWSPHRGNSPLHF. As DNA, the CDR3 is TGTGCCTGGAGTCCCCACAGGGGTAATTCACCCCTCCACTTT.

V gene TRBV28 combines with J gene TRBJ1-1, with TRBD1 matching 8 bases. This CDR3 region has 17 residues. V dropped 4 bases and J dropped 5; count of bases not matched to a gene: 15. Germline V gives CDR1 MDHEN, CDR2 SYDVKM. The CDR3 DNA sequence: TGTGCCAGCAGTTCGCGAACCGGGACAGGTTTTGGGACTGAAGCTTTCTTT. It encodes CASSSRTGTGFGTEAFF.